This record looks at one T cell receptor beta chain sequence and its context. The read ends 3 residues shy of where the CDR3 ends; the end is completed using the germline J gene. These data belong to a study of T cells in women clearing cervical HPV infection. Data came from immunoSEQ multiplex PCR; TCRdb stores just in-frame clones and leaves some out. The sample data list 25,000 to 35,000 clones. Between the trimmed V and J ends, which lost 1 base and 6 bases, there was a span of 11 bases. Germline V lookup: CDR1 SGHAT, CDR2 FQNNGV. The CDR3 extends over 14 amino acids. This clonotype was obtained from a woman between 18 and 75 years old with a cervical HPV16 infection that either progressed to CIN3+ or cleared (not recorded which). The sample consisted of blood buffy coat. V gene TRBV11-2 combines with J gene TRBJ2-3; D perhaps matches TRBD2 (5 bases). CDR3 sequence: CASSLGGSRDTQYF. CDR3 bases read: TGTGCCAGCAGCTTAGGAGGGTCGAGGGATACG.